These 12 T cell receptor beta chains were sequenced from one sample in a study of blood T cell repertoires in COVID-19. Generated by immunoSEQ multiplex PCR, the TCRdb table keeps only in-frame clones and is missing some. The sample has 190,000 or so clones, roughly 85% seen once. The material sequenced was PBMCs or T cells enriched from blood (not recorded which). These receptor sequences come from a man between 40 and 49 years old who had recovered from COVID-19.

The chain is built from TRBV3-1 (or the pseudogene TRBV3-2) and TRBJ1-2, with a tentative D call TRBD1 (5 bases). This CDR3 has 16 amino acids. Trimming cost V 0 bases and J 4 bases, with 15 bases left between them. Germline V gene data show CDR1 as LGHDT and CDR2 as YNNKEL (reference sequence). The CDR3 nucleotides are TGTGCCAGCAGCCAAGACCGGACCAGGGCTGCCTATGGCTACACCTTC. It specifies CASSQDRTRAAYGYTF.

In this sample, this clone turned up a few times. The rearrangement joins TRBV28 to TRBJ1-2; 8 bases agree with TRBD1. The ends lost 10 bases at V and 2 bases at J; junction bases unmatched: 15. Germline V gene data show CDR1 as MDHEN and CDR2 as SYDVKM. This CDR3 has 16 residues. DNA for the CDR3: TGTGCCATAAGTCCTAACGGGGCAGGGGGCAACTATGGCTACACCTTC. Protein sequence: CAISPNGAGGNYGYTF.

This chain uses TRBV18 with TRBJ1-5; TRBD1 might be the D (6 bases). In germline, CDR1 is KGHSH, CDR2 LQKENI. The CDR3 is 16 residues long. Trimming shortened V by 4 bases and J by 0 bases, and 13 bases separated the two germline ends. This CDR3 is CASSRTTGVSNQPQHF. The CDR3 coding sequence is TGTGCCAGCTCACGAACGACAGGAGTTAGCAATCAGCCCCAGCATTTT.

For the CDR3, the DNA is TGTGCCAGCTCACCCCCAGGTAGAGAGACCCAGTACTTC. Encoded protein: CASSPPGRETQYF. The chain is built from TRBV18 and TRBJ2-5; no definite D call. Trimming cost V 3 bases and J 4 bases, with 9 bases left between them. The CDR3 has 13 amino acids. The germline V gene encodes CDR1 KGHSH and CDR2 LQKENI.

The genes are TRBV27 and TRBJ2-2; 10 bases are shared with TRBD2. Per germline, CDR1 MNHEY and CDR2 SMNVEV (reference sequence). V was clipped by 1 base and J by 3 bases; unmatched bases: 8. The CDR3 contains 18 residues. In nucleotides, the CDR3 is TGTGCCAGCAGTTTATTTTCTAGCGGGAGTGCAGACACCGGGGAGCTGTTTTTT. Residues: CASSLFSSGSADTGELFF.

This chain joins TRBV24-1 and TRBJ2-7; D is possibly TRBD2 (6 bases). V was pared by 1 base and J by 7 bases, with 10 bases between. The germline gives CDR1 KGHDR, CDR2 SFDVKD. This CDR3 contains 13 residues. CDR3 residues: CATSDFRESEQYF. CDR3 in DNA: TGTGCCACCAGTGATTTCCGGGAGTCGGAGCAGTACTTC.

The chain links TRBV19 to TRBJ1-5, with 10 bases aligning to TRBD1. The CDR3 sequence is 16 residues long. Germline V gene sequence: CDR1 LNHDA, CDR2 SQIVND (reference sequence). The junction had 9 bases not matched to a gene; V was cut back by 9 bases and J by 1 base. This CDR3 is CASRDRGISSNQPQHF. DNA for the CDR3: TGTGCCAGCCGGGACAGGGGAATCTCAAGCAATCAGCCCCAGCATTTT.

This clone was detected only a few times. The chain recombines TRBV19 with TRBJ1-2, with 10 bases lining up with TRBD1. The CDR3 totals 16 residues. The germline gives CDR1 LNHDA, CDR2 SQIVND (reference sequence). Losses at the gene ends were 8 bases for V and 0 bases for J; bases not matched to a gene: 9. CDR3 in DNA: TGTGCCAGTCAGATGGGACAGGGGATAACTAACTATGGCTACACCTTC. This encodes CASQMGQGITNYGYTF. Complete variable domain (other parts from reference TRBV19 and TRBJ1-2): DGGITQSPKYLFRKEGQNVTLSCEQNLNHDAMYWYRQDPGQGLRLIYYSQIVNDFQKGDIAEGYSVSREKKESFPLTVTSAQKNPTAFYLCASQMGQGITNYGYTFGSGTRLTVV.

CDR3 region: CASSQDRPGEQYF. The CDR3 DNA reads as TGCGCCAGCAGCCAAGATCGCCCGGGCGAGCAGTACTTC. The V gene is TRBV4-1, the J gene TRBJ2-7; D is ambiguous. V was pared by 0 bases and J by 6 bases, with 9 bases between. This CDR3 comprises 13 residues. Per the germline V gene, CDR1 is MGHRA and CDR2 is YSYEKL.

This clone was counted a single time. The CDR3 nucleotides are TGTGCCAGCACCACCACTAGCATACTCTACGAGCAGTACTTC. Its translation: CASTTTSILYEQYF. The chain recombines TRBV18 with TRBJ2-7; perhaps TRBD2 as D (6 bases). CDR3 size: 14 residues. Trimming pared 8 bases from V and 3 bases from J, leaving 17 bases between. The germline CDR1 and CDR2 sequences are KGHSH and LQKENI.

This clone was detected a few times. V gene TRBV27 combines with J gene TRBJ1-2, with TRBD1 matching over 8 bases. The CDR3 spans 13 residues. Looked up from germline, CDR1 is MNHEY and CDR2 is SMNVEV (reference sequence). V lost 6 bases to trimming and J lost 7 bases; unmatched junction nucleotides: 7. In DNA form, the CDR3 reads TGTGCCAGCAGGCTGACAGGGGAAGGTGGCTACACCTTC. It codes for CASRLTGEGGYTF.

This clone was picked up one time. This chain uses TRBV5-6 with TRBJ1-2; 9 bases map to TRBD1. The V gene's germline CDR1 is SGHDT and CDR2 YYEEEE. The CDR3 loop spans 15 amino acids. Germline trimming cut 4 bases from V and 8 bases from J; bases unmatched to any gene: 12. CDR3 sequence (DNA): TGTGCCAGCAGCCCTCCGGGACAGGGTACATGGGGCTACACCTTC. Its protein is CASSPPGQGTWGYTF.